Sequencing of this T cell receptor (beta chain) was carried out in a study of CD8 T cells in ankylosing spondylitis. Study outcomes and limitations: A CD8+ phenotype characterized the disease-linked clones, which were relatively rare in peripheral blood. Disease-associated clones were reportedly significantly overrepresented in matched ankylosing spondylitis synovial fluid. Within ankylosing spondylitis blood, a TCR beta motif made up of seven to nine highly homologous variants appeared to be characteristic. Previous work reported some of these motif variants in the synovial fluid and blood of reactive arthritis.

Germline CDR1 SGHRS, CDR2 YFSETQ. The V segment lost 5 bases and the J segment 4 bases; nucleotides outside the gene matches: 8. This CDR3 is 14 amino acids long. This clonotype was seen at least ten times. Its specificity is unknown. TCRdb redid the calling of the 5' RACE reads with MiXCR, one entry per CDR3 protein. This table has 240,000 or so distinct CDR3 sequences, roughly 10% appearing once. The chain employs TRBV5-1 and TRBJ2-7; 8 bases align to TRBD2. Sequencing was carried out using blood, either unsorted or a sorted T cell fraction (not recorded which). This TCR was recovered from a male donor with ankylosing spondylitis or in good health (not recorded which). This chain's CDR3 is CASSSPGLGYEQYF. CDR3 in DNA: TGCGCCAGCAGTTCGCCGGGACTAGGGTACGAGCAGTACTTC.